The entry below describes one TCR beta chain. Its cognate antigen is unknown. The data belong to a study of vaccination effects on CD4 cells after COVID-19. Study details: Participants were given two doses of BNT162b2 or mRNA-1273 vaccine. Regarding the study as a whole: Only a few convalescent patients and no early post-infection timepoints featured in the study. Whether induced by infection or by vaccine, clones showed marked clonal contraction late after vaccination.

The CDR3 covers 14 residues. Germline assignment: CDR1 LGHDT and CDR2 YNNKEL (reference sequence). V was clipped by 4 bases and J by 5 bases; unmatched bases: 4. Sequencing used immunoSEQ multiplex PCR; TCRdb keeps in-frame clones, though not all of them. The sample shows roughly 30,000 clones, around 73% of them seen only once. Under the ViraFEST assay, PBMC were stimulated with viral peptide pools so that antigen-specific CD4+ T cells expanded. Sequencing was performed afterwards. Cells that had been cultured for 10 days were the source of isolated CD4+ T cells. Nucleocapsid antibodies were negative in the vaccine recipients, who had never had SARS-CoV-2 infection.

J is TRBJ2-5 and V is TRBV3-1 (or the pseudogene TRBV3-2); 10 bases are shared with TRBD2. This specimen consisted of CD4+ T cells from PBMCs cultured with HCoV-OC43 spike peptides, obtained before COVID-19 vaccination. The subset is: HCoV-OC43 spike overlapping peptide pool stimulation. This TCR derives from a human donor who received a COVID-19 vaccine. CDR3: CASSRGLARETQYF. CDR3 coding DNA: TGTGCCAGCAGCCGGGGACTAGCGAGGGAGACCCAGTACTTC.